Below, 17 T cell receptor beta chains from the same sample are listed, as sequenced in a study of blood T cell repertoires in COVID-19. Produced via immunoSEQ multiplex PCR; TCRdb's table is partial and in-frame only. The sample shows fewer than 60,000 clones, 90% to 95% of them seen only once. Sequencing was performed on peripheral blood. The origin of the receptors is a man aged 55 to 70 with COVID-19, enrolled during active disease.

DNA for the CDR3: TGTGCCAGCAGTTACCACGCGGGGAATCAGCCCCAGCATTTT. This sequence encodes CASSYHAGNQPQHF. The J gene is TRBJ1-5, the V gene TRBV6-5; D unresolved. Looked up from germline, CDR1 is MNHEY and CDR2 is SVGAGI. CDR3 length equals 14 residues. Trimming stripped 2 bases from V and 4 bases from J, with 9 bases between.

The CDR3 DNA is TGCGCCAGCAGCCAAGACCCCACAACCTACAGGGGTTTTGAAAAACTGTTTTTT. Translation gives CASSQDPTTYRGFEKLFF. This chain connects TRBV4-1 to TRBJ1-4, with 7 positions matching TRBD1. CDR3 length: 18 residues. CDR1 is MGHRA, CDR2 YSYEKL, per germline. J lost 7 bases, V lost 0 bases, and 14 bases had no gene match.

The DNA for the CDR3 is TGTGCCATCAGTGAGTGGGGGACAGGGGGTGCGGGCACTGAAGCTTTCTTT. As protein: CAISEWGTGGAGTEAFF. V usage is TRBV10-3 and J usage is TRBJ1-1, with TRBD1 matching 11 bases. V dropped 1 base and J dropped 4; count of bases not matched to a gene: 8. CDR1 and CDR2 from the germline V gene are ENHRY and SYGVKD. The CDR3 runs 17 residues.

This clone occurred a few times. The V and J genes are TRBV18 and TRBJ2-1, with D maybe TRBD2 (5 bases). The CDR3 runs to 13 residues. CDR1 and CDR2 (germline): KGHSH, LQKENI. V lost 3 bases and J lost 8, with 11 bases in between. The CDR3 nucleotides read TGTGCCAGCTCACCTCTAGCCTCGGATGAGCAGTTCTTC. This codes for CASSPLASDEQFF.

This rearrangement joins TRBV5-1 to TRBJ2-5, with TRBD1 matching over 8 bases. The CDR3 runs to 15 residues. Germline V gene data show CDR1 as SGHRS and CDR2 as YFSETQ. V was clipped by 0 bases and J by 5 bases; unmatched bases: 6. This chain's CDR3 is CASSLDGTGIETQYF. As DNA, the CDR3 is TGCGCCAGCAGCTTGGACGGGACAGGAATTGAGACCCAGTACTTC.

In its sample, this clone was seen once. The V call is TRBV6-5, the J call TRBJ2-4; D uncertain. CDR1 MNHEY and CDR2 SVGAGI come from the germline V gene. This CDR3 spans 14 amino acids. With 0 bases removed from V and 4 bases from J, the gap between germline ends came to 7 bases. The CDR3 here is CASSYSSRKNIQYF. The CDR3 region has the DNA TGTGCCAGCAGTTACTCGTCTAGGAAAAACATTCAGTACTTC.

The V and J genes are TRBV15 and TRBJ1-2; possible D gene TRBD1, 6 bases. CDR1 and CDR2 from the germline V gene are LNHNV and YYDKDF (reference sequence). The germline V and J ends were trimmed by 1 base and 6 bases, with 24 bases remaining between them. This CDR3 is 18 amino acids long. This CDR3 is CATSRGTTGTTELDGYTF. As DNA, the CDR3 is TGTGCCACCAGCAGAGGAACTACCGGGACAACCGAGTTGGATGGCTACACCTTC.

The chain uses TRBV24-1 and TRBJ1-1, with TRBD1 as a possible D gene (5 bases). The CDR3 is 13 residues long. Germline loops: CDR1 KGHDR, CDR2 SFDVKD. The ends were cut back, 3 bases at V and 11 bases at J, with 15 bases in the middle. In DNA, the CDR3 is TGTGCCACCAGTGATCCTCAGGGTTCAGCGGCTTTCTTT. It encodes CATSDPQGSAAFF.

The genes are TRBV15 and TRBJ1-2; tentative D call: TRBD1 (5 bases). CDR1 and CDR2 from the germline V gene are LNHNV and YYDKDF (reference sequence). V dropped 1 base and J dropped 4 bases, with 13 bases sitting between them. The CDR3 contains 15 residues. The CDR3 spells CATSRGAGSLYGYTF. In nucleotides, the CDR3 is TGTGCCACCAGCAGAGGGGCAGGGTCCCTCTATGGCTACACCTTC.

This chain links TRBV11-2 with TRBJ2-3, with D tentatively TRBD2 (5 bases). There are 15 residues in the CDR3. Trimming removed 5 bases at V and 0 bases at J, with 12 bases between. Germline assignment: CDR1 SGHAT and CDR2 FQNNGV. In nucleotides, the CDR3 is TGTGCCAGCAGCCTCGAGCGGAGAAGCACAGATACGCAGTATTTT. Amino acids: CASSLERRSTDTQYF.

The CDR3 DNA sequence: TGTGCCAGCAGCACAGGGTTTGGCGAGCAGTACTTC. It yields the protein CASSTGFGEQYF. The chain employs TRBV5-6 and TRBJ2-7, with D maybe TRBD1 (6 bases). The CDR3 is 12 residues long. V lost 4 bases and J lost 6, with 11 bases in between. CDR1 and CDR2 from the germline V gene are SGHDT and YYEEEE.

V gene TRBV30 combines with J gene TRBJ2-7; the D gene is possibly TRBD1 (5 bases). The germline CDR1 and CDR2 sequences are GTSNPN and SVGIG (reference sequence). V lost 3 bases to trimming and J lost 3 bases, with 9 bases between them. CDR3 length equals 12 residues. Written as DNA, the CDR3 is TGTGCCTGGAGGCCAGGGAACTACGAGCAGTACTTC. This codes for CAWRPGNYEQYF. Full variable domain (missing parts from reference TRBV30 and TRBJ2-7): SQTIHQWPATLVQPVGSPLSLECTVEGTSNPNLYWYRQAAGRGLQLLFYSVGIGQISSEVPQNLSASRPQDRQFILSSKKLLLSDSGFYLCAWRPGNYEQYFGPGTRLTVT.

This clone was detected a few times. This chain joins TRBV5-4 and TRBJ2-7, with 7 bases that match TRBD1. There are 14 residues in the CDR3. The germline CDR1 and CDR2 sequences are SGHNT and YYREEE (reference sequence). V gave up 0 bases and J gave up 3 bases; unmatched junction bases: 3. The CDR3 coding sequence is TGTGCCAGCAGCTTGGGAGACAGGGACTACGAGCAGTACTTC. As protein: CASSLGDRDYEQYF.

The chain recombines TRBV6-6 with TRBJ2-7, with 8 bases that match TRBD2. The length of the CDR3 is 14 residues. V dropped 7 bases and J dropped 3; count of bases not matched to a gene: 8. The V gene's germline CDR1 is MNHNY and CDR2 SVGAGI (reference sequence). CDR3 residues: CASTPGGINYEQYF. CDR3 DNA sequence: TGTGCCAGCACCCCGGGAGGGATCAACTACGAGCAGTACTTC.

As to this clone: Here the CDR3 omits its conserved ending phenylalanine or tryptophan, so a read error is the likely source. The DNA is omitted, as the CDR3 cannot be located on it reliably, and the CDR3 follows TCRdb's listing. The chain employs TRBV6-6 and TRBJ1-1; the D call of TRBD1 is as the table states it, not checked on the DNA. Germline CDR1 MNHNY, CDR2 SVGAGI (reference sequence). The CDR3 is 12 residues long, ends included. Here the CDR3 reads CASSHSPRDRVV.

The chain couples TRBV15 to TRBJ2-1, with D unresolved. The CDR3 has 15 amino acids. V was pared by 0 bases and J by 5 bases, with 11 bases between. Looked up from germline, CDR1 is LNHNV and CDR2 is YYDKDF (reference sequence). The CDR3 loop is CATSRDLVLNNEQFF. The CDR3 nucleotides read TGTGCCACCAGCAGAGATTTGGTACTCAACAATGAGCAGTTCTTC.

This CDR3 reads CASSEYASGSFEQYF. In DNA form, the CDR3 reads TGTGCCAGCAGTGAATATGCCAGCGGGTCTTTCGAGCAGTACTTC. The chain employs TRBV25-1 and TRBJ2-7; possible D gene TRBD2, 6 bases. Trimming took off 0 bases at V and 6 bases at J, with 15 bases between the two ends. Germline values: CDR1 MGHDK, CDR2 SYGVNS. This CDR3 spans 15 amino acids.